Each of the 29 T cell receptor beta chains below was sequenced from the same sample in a study of cytomegalovirus exposure and HLA in healthy donors. In the PCR, 60 Vbeta and 13 Jbeta primers were used. Assay: immunoSEQ multiplex PCR; the TCRdb copy retains only in-frame clones and omits some. The sample includes around 170,000 clones, 76% of them seen just once. The sample taken for sequencing was PBMCs. The receptors shown here come from a man aged 18 to 30 in good health and CMV-seronegative.

The chain links TRBV5-8 to TRBJ1-6; a possible D gene is TRBD1 (5 bases). The CDR3 sequence is 16 residues long. Trimming left V 3 bases short and J 8 bases short, with 18 bases between. Germline-derived CDR1 and CDR2 are SGHTS and YDEGEE. CDR3 nucleotides: TGTGCCAGCAGCTGGGGGGTTACGGGGAACCATTCACCCCTCCACTTT. Its translation is CASSWGVTGNHSPLHF.

This rearrangement joins TRBV19 to TRBJ1-2; TRBD1 matches at 8 bases. J gave up 4 bases and V 6 bases, and 7 bases lay outside the gene matches. The CDR3 covers 14 residues. CDR1 is LNHDA and CDR2 is SQIVND in the germline V gene (reference sequence). CDR3 DNA: TGTGCCAGTAGATTCCAGGGGGCTGGCTATGGCTACACCTTC. Its translation is CASRFQGAGYGYTF.

The chain combines TRBV5-6 with TRBJ1-5; 8 nucleotides agree with TRBD1. The CDR3 totals 15 residues. The V and J ends lost 3 bases and 6 bases, in that order; junction bases with no gene match: 8. Looked up from germline, CDR1 is SGHDT and CDR2 is YYEEEE. CDR3 bases: TGTGCCAGCAGCTCGGGGGGACAGGTCTTTCAGCCCCAGCATTTT. Protein: CASSSGGQVFQPQHF.

The rearrangement uses TRBV28 and TRBJ1-4; the D is unclear. Germline CDR1 is MDHEN and CDR2 is SYDVKM. The CDR3 is made up of 15 amino acids. V shed 6 bases and J shed 4 bases, with 15 bases lying between them. The CDR3 region has the DNA TGTGCCAGCAGGGATACAGTGGCGATTAATGAAAAACTGTTTTTT. It encodes CASRDTVAINEKLFF.

The sample holds one count of this clone. The CDR3 loop is CASSRPGSNTEAFF. The CDR3 DNA is TGTGCCAGCAGTCGACCGGGATCGAACACTGAAGCTTTCTTT. The chain joins TRBV6-1 to TRBJ1-1; D remains ambiguous. With 5 bases removed from V and 1 base from J, the gap between germline ends came to 11 bases. CDR1 is MNHNS and CDR2 is SASEGT in the germline V gene. The CDR3 is 14 amino acids.

Of note for this clone: Other DNA sequences from this sample encode an identical CDR3 as well. The chain combines TRBV18 with TRBJ2-5; 7 bases align to TRBD1. Looked up from germline, CDR1 is KGHSH and CDR2 is LQKENI. Losses at the gene ends were 3 bases for V and 1 base for J; bases not matched to a gene: 2. CDR3 length: 14 amino acids. CDR3 in amino acids: CASSPGTAQETQYF. The CDR3 nucleotides read TGTGCCAGCTCACCCGGGACAGCCCAAGAGACCCAGTACTTC.

This sequence joins TRBV5-8 and TRBJ2-5; TRBD1 agrees at 9 bases. The end of the DNA fits TRBJ2-7 better, so the J call may be wrong. In germline, CDR1 is SGHTS, CDR2 YDEGEE. The CDR3 consists of 15 residues. CDR3 sequence reads: CASNLGGTGTYEQYF. CDR3 DNA sequence: TGTGCCAGCAACCTGGGAGGGACAGGGACCTACGAGCAGTACTTC.

This clone was detected only once. The chain joins TRBV27 to TRBJ2-7, with a tentative D call TRBD1 (5 bases). CDR1 and CDR2 from the germline V gene are MNHEY and SMNVEV (reference sequence). This CDR3 region has 11 residues. V lost 6 bases and J lost 4, with 7 bases in between. The CDR3 sequence: CASRSGYEQYF. The DNA of the CDR3 is TGTGCCAGCAGATCAGGGTACGAGCAGTACTTC.

The rearrangement links TRBV5-6 to TRBJ2-7, with 7 positions matching TRBD2. Germline V gene sequence: CDR1 SGHDT, CDR2 YYEEEE. J lost 6 bases, V lost 4 bases, and 10 bases had no gene match. The CDR3 loop spans 14 amino acids. CDR3 sequence reads: CASSPGRPGTEQYF. DNA for the CDR3: TGTGCCAGCAGCCCCGGGAGGCCCGGAACCGAGCAGTACTTC.

The V gene is TRBV5-6, the J gene TRBJ1-6; 11 positions agree with TRBD1. This CDR3 comprises 18 residues. V shed 4 bases and J 7 bases; nucleotides not matched to a gene: 13. Germline V gene lookup returns CDR1 SGHDT and CDR2 YYEEEE. The CDR3: CASSLGQGVLRSNSPLHF. CDR3 nucleotides: TGTGCCAGCAGCCTGGGACAGGGGGTTCTCAGGTCGAATTCACCCCTCCACTTT.

The chain recombines TRBV2 with TRBJ2-3; 8 bases are shared with TRBD1. J gave up 15 bases and V 6 bases, and 8 bases lay outside the gene matches. Germline assignment: CDR1 SNHLY and CDR2 FYNNEI. The CDR3 sequence is 11 residues long. CDR3 sequence reads: CASRETGVRYF. The CDR3 DNA is TGTGCCAGCAGGGAGACAGGGGTCCGTTATTTT.

This clone was counted a few times. This chain connects TRBV27 to TRBJ1-6, with D possibly TRBD1 on 6 matching bases. V lost 6 bases, J lost 9 bases, and 15 bases lay in between. From germline, CDR1 is MNHEY and CDR2 SMNVEV (reference sequence). The CDR3 spans 14 residues. The CDR3 nucleotides read TGTGCCAGCAGGCCGGACAGACCCTTTTCACCCCTCCACTTT. This encodes CASRPDRPFSPLHF.

The chain couples TRBV7-9 to TRBJ2-4, with D tentatively TRBD2 (5 bases). This CDR3 contains 12 residues. With 6 bases removed from V and 9 bases from J, the gap between germline ends came to 12 bases. Germline CDR1 and CDR2: SEHNR and FQNEAQ (reference sequence). The CDR3: CASRPGVGIQYF. The CDR3 DNA is TGTGCCAGCAGACCCGGGGTCGGCATTCAGTACTTC.

The rearrangement links TRBV28 to TRBJ2-7, with 9 bases lining up with TRBD1. With 5 bases clipped from V and 5 bases from J, the junction kept 10 bases outside the gene matches. Per germline, CDR1 MDHEN and CDR2 SYDVKM. The CDR3 consists of 15 residues. This CDR3 reads CASSTLTGGLDEQYF. CDR3 coding DNA: TGTGCCAGCAGTACACTGACAGGGGGGTTGGACGAGCAGTACTTC.

This clone has more than one count but fewer than ten. V is TRBV5-6 and J is TRBJ2-7; 11 positions agree with TRBD1. After removal of 2 bases from V and 5 bases from J, the junction contained 3 bases not matched to a gene. Looked up from germline, CDR1 is SGHDT and CDR2 is YYEEEE. The CDR3 is made up of 14 amino acids. CDR3: CASSFGTGGNEQYF. For the CDR3, the DNA is TGTGCCAGCAGCTTTGGGACAGGGGGAAACGAGCAGTACTTC.

The chain employs TRBV5-1 and TRBJ2-5, with D perhaps matching TRBD2 (6 bases). The J call may be incorrect, as the DNA end agrees better with TRBJ2-7. Germline-derived CDR1 and CDR2 are SGHRS and YFSETQ. This CDR3 has 14 residues. The chain's CDR3 is CASTREPGLYEQYF. CDR3 DNA: TGCGCCAGCACCCGGGAGCCAGGGCTCTACGAGCAGTACTTC.

V usage is TRBV5-1 and J usage is TRBJ1-1, with D unclear. Germline V CDR1 and CDR2: SGHRS, YFSETQ. The CDR3 totals 15 residues. Trimming left V 0 bases short and J 0 bases short, with 9 bases between. CDR3 region: CASSLVPEVNTEAFF. The CDR3 nucleotides are TGCGCCAGCAGCTTGGTTCCAGAGGTGAACACTGAAGCTTTCTTT.

This clone has a handful of counts. V and J are TRBV10-3 and TRBJ1-4; no firm D call. Germline V lookup: CDR1 ENHRY, CDR2 SYGVKD. Trimming shortened V by 4 bases and J by 10 bases, and 10 bases separated the two germline ends. The length of the CDR3 is 12 residues. The CDR3 DNA is TGTGCCATCAGTGCTGACATGGGAAAACTGTTTTTT. Translating it yields CAISADMGKLFF.

V and J are TRBV15 and TRBJ1-5, with unresolved D. The germline V and J ends were trimmed by 5 bases and 0 bases, with 5 bases remaining between them. Germline V gene sequence: CDR1 LNHNV, CDR2 YYDKDF (reference sequence). The CDR3 extends over 13 amino acids. For the CDR3, the DNA is TGTGCCACCAGCCCCTATAGCAATCAGCCCCAGCATTTT. Protein product: CATSPYSNQPQHF.

This rearrangement joins TRBV19 to TRBJ1-5; D is unresolved. Germline assignment: CDR1 LNHDA and CDR2 SQIVND (reference sequence). Deletions cut 3 bases from V and 2 bases from J, with 11 bases between. This CDR3 region has 15 residues. CDR3 region: CASSMTGNGNQPQHF. In DNA, the CDR3 is TGTGCCAGTAGTATGACGGGGAATGGCAATCAGCCCCAGCATTTT.

The chain has TRBV7-9 and TRBJ2-2; D is possibly TRBD2 (7 bases). CDR3 size: 15 residues. Trimming cost V 6 bases and J 7 bases, with 18 bases left between them. Germline CDR1 SEHNR, CDR2 FQNEAQ (reference sequence). The CDR3 is CASRPKAGAGGELFF. The DNA of the CDR3 is TGTGCCAGCAGGCCCAAGGCGGGGGCAGGCGGGGAGCTGTTTTTT. Full variable domain (rest looked up from reference TRBV7-9 and TRBJ2-2): DTGVSQNPRHKITKRGQNVTFRCDPISEHNRLYWYRQTLGQGPEFLTYFQNEAQLEKSRLLSDRFSAERPKGSFSTLEIQRTEQGDSAMYLCASRPKAGAGGELFFGEGSRLTVL.

The V call is TRBV28, the J call TRBJ1-1; D call uncertain. Trimming removed 6 bases from V and 1 base from J, with 18 bases in between. CDR1 is MDHEN, CDR2 SYDVKM, per germline. The CDR3 totals 16 residues. The CDR3 sequence is CASRPQEAGPNTEAFF. In DNA form, the CDR3 reads TGTGCCAGCAGGCCTCAGGAGGCAGGCCCGAACACTGAAGCTTTCTTT. The whole variable domain, remainder taken from reference TRBV28 and TRBJ1-1, is DVKVTQSSRYLVKRTGEKVFLECVQDMDHENMFWYRQDPGLGLRLIYFSYDVKMKEKGDIPEGYSVSREKKERFSLILESASTNQTSMYLCASRPQEAGPNTEAFFGQGTRLTVV.

The V and J genes are TRBV28 and TRBJ2-2, with TRBD2 matching over 8 bases. There are 14 residues in the CDR3. The V gene's germline CDR1 is MDHEN and CDR2 SYDVKM. V gave up 8 bases and J gave up 2 bases; unmatched junction bases: 4. The CDR3 protein is CASSSGGNTGELFF. CDR3 DNA sequence: TGTGCCAGCTCGAGCGGGGGAAACACCGGGGAGCTGTTTTTT.

The table lists this clone with a count of one. CDR3 amino acids: CASSPGYSPLHF. The CDR3 DNA sequence: TGTGCCAGTAGCCCAGGGTACTCACCCCTCCACTTT. The chain links TRBV19 to TRBJ1-6; D perhaps matches TRBD1 (5 bases). The CDR3 is 12 residues long. V was pared by 6 bases and J by 10 bases, with 10 bases between. Germline V CDR1 and CDR2: LNHDA, SQIVND (reference sequence).

The gene calls are TRBV7-9 and TRBJ1-2; the match to TRBD1 covers 11 bases. Germline CDR1 and CDR2: SEHNR and FQNEAQ (reference sequence). This CDR3 region has 15 residues. The V segment lost 7 bases and the J segment 2 bases; nucleotides outside the gene matches: 6. The CDR3 loop reads CASTRTGGLNYGYTF. CDR3 sequence (DNA): TGTGCCAGCACGAGGACAGGGGGCTTAAACTATGGCTACACCTTC.

This clone was seen once. The chain has TRBV19 and TRBJ2-3; 9 nucleotides line up with TRBD1. The CDR3 runs to 16 residues. V trimming: 3 bases; J trimming: 1 base; junction bases outside the gene matches: 5. The germline V gene encodes CDR1 LNHDA and CDR2 SQIVND (reference sequence). In nucleotides, the CDR3 is TGTGCCAGTAGTATCCCGAACAGGGGGCGCACAGATACGCAGTATTTT. It translates to CASSIPNRGRTDTQYF. Filled out from reference TRBV19 and TRBJ2-3, the complete variable domain reads DGGITQSPKYLFRKEGQNVTLSCEQNLNHDAMYWYRQDPGQGLRLIYYSQIVNDFQKGDIAEGYSVSREKKESFPLTVTSAQKNPTAFYLCASSIPNRGRTDTQYFGPGTRLTVL.

This sequence joins TRBV5-1 and TRBJ2-2; TRBD2 is a possible D gene (6 bases). This CDR3 is 15 amino acids long. Germline assignment: CDR1 SGHRS and CDR2 YFSETQ. Trimming removed 0 bases from V and 7 bases from J, with 13 bases in between. The CDR3 bases are TGCGCCAGCAGCTTGGTGGGGGAGGTCGGCGGGGAGCTGTTTTTT. This gives the protein CASSLVGEVGGELFF. Full variable domain (rest looked up from reference TRBV5-1 and TRBJ2-2): KAGVTQTPRYLIKTRGQQVTLSCSPISGHRSVSWYQQTPGQGLQFLFEYFSETQRNKGNFPGRFSGRQFSNSRSEMNVSTLELGDSALYLCASSLVGEVGGELFFGEGSRLTVL.

CDR3 nucleotides: TGCGCCAGCAGTCCCCTATTGGGACAGAGCACAGATACGCAGTATTTT. Encoded protein: CASSPLLGQSTDTQYF. V usage is TRBV5-1 and J usage is TRBJ2-3; 7 nucleotides agree with TRBD1. The CDR3 has 16 residues. After removal of 5 bases from V and 0 bases from J, the junction contained 9 bases not matched to a gene. Germline-derived CDR1 and CDR2 are SGHRS and YFSETQ.

Points on this clone: Distinct nucleotide sequences in the sample also encode this CDR3. The rearrangement uses TRBV20-1 and TRBJ1-1; maybe TRBD1 (5 bases). CDR3 length: 11 residues. CDR1 and CDR2 (germline): DFQATT, SNEGSKA (reference sequence). V lost 3 bases, J lost 8 bases, and 10 bases lay in between. CDR3 DNA: TGCAGTGCTAGGGGGGAGGGGGAAGCTTTCTTT. Translation: CSARGEGEAFF.